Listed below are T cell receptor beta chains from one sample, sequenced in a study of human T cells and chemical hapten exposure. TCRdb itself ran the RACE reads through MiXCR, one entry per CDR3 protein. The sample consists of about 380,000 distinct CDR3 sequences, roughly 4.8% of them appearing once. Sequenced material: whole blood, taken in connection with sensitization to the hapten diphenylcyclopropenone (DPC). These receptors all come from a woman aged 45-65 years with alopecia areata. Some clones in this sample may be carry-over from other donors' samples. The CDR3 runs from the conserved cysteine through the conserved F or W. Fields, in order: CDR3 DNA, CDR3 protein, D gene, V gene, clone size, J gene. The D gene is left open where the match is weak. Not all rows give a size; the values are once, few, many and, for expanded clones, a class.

TGTGCCAGCAGCACACTACAGGGTGAAGCTTTCTTT CASSTLQGEAFF NA TRBV9 many TRBJ1-1
TGTGCCAGCAGTTTAGGTGTTCGGGGCTACACCTTC CASSLGVRGYTF NA TRBV12-3/TRBV12-4 many TRBJ1-2
TGCGCCAGCAGTATCCCGTCCAGCGGTAATAATAGAGAGACCCAGTACTTC CASSIPSSGNNRETQYF NA TRBV5-1 few TRBJ2-5
TGCGCCAGCAGCCAAGAGAGGCATCCTACTAACTATGGCTACACCTTC CASSQERHPTNYGYTF NA TRBV4-3 many TRBJ1-2
TGTGCCAGCAGCTTTGGGACTAGCTCCACAGATACGCAGTATTTT CASSFGTSSTDTQYF TRBD2 TRBV7-2 few TRBJ2-3
TGTGCCAGCAGGGACGGGACTAGCGGGGTCTCCTACAATGAGCAGTTCTTC CASRDGTSGVSYNEQFF TRBD2 TRBV2 NA TRBJ2-1
TGTGCCAGCAGCTTAGGCACAGGGTGGGAAAAACTGTTTTTT CASSLGTGWEKLFF NA TRBV7-9 NA TRBJ1-4
TGTGCCAGCAGCTCAGGACAGGGGCGAAACACCATATATTTT CASSSGQGRNTIYF TRBD1 TRBV5-4 few TRBJ1-3
TGTGCCAGCAGTGAACTGGGGGTAGAGGCAGAGACCCAGTACTTC CASSELGVEAETQYF NA TRBV2 few TRBJ2-5
TGCAGCGTACGGTCCGACACAGATACGCAGTATTTT CSVRSDTDTQYF NA TRBV29-1 many TRBJ2-3
TGCGCCAGCAGTTCGGACAGGGGAGTTGCCGAGCAGTACTTC CASSSDRGVAEQYF TRBD1 TRBV10-1 NA TRBJ2-7
TGCGCCAGCAGCCCTGAGTACAGGGCCGAGTACGAGCAGTACTTC CASSPEYRAEYEQYF NA TRBV4-3 many TRBJ2-7
TGCAGTGCTAGAGACCAGGGACAGGGGGGGACCGGGGAGCTGTTTTTT CSARDQGQGGTGELFF TRBD1 TRBV20-1 few TRBJ2-2